Presented here are 12 T cell receptor beta chains from one specimen sequenced in a study of T cell responses to AZD1222 COVID-19 vaccine. Using immunoSEQ multiplex PCR, the repertoire was profiled, and TCRdb retains in-frame clones only, with some absent. The sample holds about 140,000 clones, about 89% seen once. The material sequenced was peripheral blood, taken 28 days after the second AZD1222 dose. The receptor source for this set is an adult who received the AZD1222 COVID-19 vaccine.

This chain uses TRBV7-3 with TRBJ2-3, with a weak D call TRBD1 (5 bases). Germline-derived CDR1 and CDR2 are SGHTA and FQGTGA. The V and J ends lost 2 bases and 2 bases respectively, with 20 bases between them. This CDR3 region has 18 residues. CDR3 sequence reads: CASSLFSLGAGDTDTQYF. The DNA of the CDR3 is TGTGCCAGCAGCTTATTTTCTCTTGGGGCAGGAGACACAGATACGCAGTATTTT.

The chain carries TRBV18 and TRBJ2-6, with D possibly matching TRBD1 (6 bases). Trimming removed 3 bases from V and 2 bases from J, with 20 bases in between. The CDR3 length is 19 residues. Germline CDR1 is KGHSH and CDR2 is LQKENI. CDR3 sequence reads: CASSPPDALQGAGANVLTF. The CDR3 DNA is TGTGCCAGCTCACCCCCGGACGCCCTACAGGGAGCTGGGGCCAACGTCCTGACTTTC.

The J gene is TRBJ1-1, the V gene TRBV10-2; D is undetermined. The germline CDR1 and CDR2 sequences are WSHSY and SAAADI. There are 11 residues in the CDR3. The ends were cut back, 3 bases at V and 4 bases at J, with 3 bases in the middle. The CDR3 DNA reads TGCGCCAGCAGTGAACGCACTGAAGCTTTCTTT. It codes for CASSERTEAFF.

The chain is built from TRBV10-3 and TRBJ2-3; TRBD2 agrees at 12 bases. This CDR3 is built from 16 residues. Germline V CDR1 and CDR2: ENHRY, SYGVKD. V shed 4 bases and J 1 base; nucleotides not matched to a gene: 3. CDR3 sequence: CAISGGLAGGTDTQYF. In nucleotides, the CDR3 is TGTGCCATCAGTGGGGGACTAGCGGGCGGCACAGATACGCAGTATTTT.

The chain couples TRBV11-1 to TRBJ2-2; 8 bases agree with TRBD1. J gave up 8 bases and V 2 bases, and 7 bases lay outside the gene matches. This CDR3 comprises 15 residues. CDR1 is SGHAT, CDR2 FQDESV, per germline (reference sequence). The CDR3 nucleotides read TGTGCCAGCAGCTTAATCCGCAGGGGGCTGGGGGAGCTGTTTTTT. This encodes CASSLIRRGLGELFF.

CDR3 sequence reads: CARVTGHEKLFF. The DNA for the CDR3 is TGTGCCAGAGTGACAGGGCACGAAAAACTGTTTTTT. The V call is TRBV21-1, the J call TRBJ1-4; the D call TRBD1 from the table was never checked on the DNA. TRBV21-1 corresponds to a pseudogene. The length of the CDR3 is 12 residues.

This sequence joins TRBV3-1 (or the pseudogene TRBV3-2) and TRBJ2-1; 13 nucleotides align to TRBD2. Unmatched junction bases numbered 19, after V lost 2 bases and J lost 3 bases. The CDR3 runs to 22 residues. Germline-derived CDR1 and CDR2 are LGHDT and YNNKEL (reference sequence). The CDR3 sequence is CASSQRSLLLAGGLTHYNEQFF. The CDR3 nucleotides are TGTGCCAGCAGCCAACGTTCCCTCCTACTAGCGGGGGGGTTGACGCACTACAATGAGCAGTTCTTC.

The chain carries TRBV2 and TRBJ1-1; 12 bases match TRBD1. Per the germline V gene, CDR1 is SNHLY and CDR2 is FYNNEI. With V trimmed by 4 bases and J by 10 bases, 7 bases remained unmatched. There are 14 residues in the CDR3. CDR3 nucleotide sequence: TGTGCCAGCAGTGCTCCGGGACAGGGGGCCGCAGCTTTCTTT. It yields the protein CASSAPGQGAAAFF.

The chain employs TRBV5-5 and TRBJ1-2; TRBD1 is a possible D gene (6 bases). Looked up from germline, CDR1 is SGHKS and CDR2 is YYEKEE (reference sequence). This CDR3 is 15 amino acids long. The V gene lost 3 bases and the J gene lost 4 bases, with 16 bases spanning the gap. CDR3 sequence reads: CASSSRPDSAYGYTF. CDR3 nucleotide sequence: TGTGCCAGCAGCTCGCGACCGGACAGCGCCTATGGCTACACCTTC.

J is TRBJ1-2 and V is TRBV9; the match to TRBD1 covers 8 bases. Germline-derived CDR1 and CDR2 are SGDLS and YYNGEE. The ends lost 4 bases at V and 2 bases at J; junction bases unmatched: 4. The CDR3 has 14 residues. This CDR3 reads CASSPRTGNYGYTF. The CDR3 nucleotides read TGTGCCAGCAGCCCTCGGACAGGGAACTATGGCTACACCTTC.

This chain connects TRBV15 to TRBJ2-7; D may correspond to TRBD1 or TRBD2 (5 bases each). V was shortened by 4 bases and J by 5 bases, with 15 bases between the two germline ends. The CDR3 has 14 residues. Germline CDR1 LNHNV, CDR2 YYDKDF (reference sequence). CDR3 protein: CATSTRDGSNEQYF. The CDR3 DNA reads as TGTGCCACCAGCACCAGGGACGGGTCAAACGAGCAGTACTTC.

This chain links TRBV19 with TRBJ2-3, with 14 bases lining up with TRBD2. Germline V gene lookup returns CDR1 LNHDA and CDR2 SQIVND (reference sequence). This CDR3 comprises 16 residues. V was pared by 9 bases and J by 3 bases, with 8 bases of the junction left unmatched. CDR3 residues: CASRLAGGPGTDTQYF. The CDR3 DNA follows: TGTGCCAGCCGACTAGCGGGGGGGCCGGGGACAGATACGCAGTATTTT.